The 22 T cell receptor beta chains presented below share a single source sample, sequenced in a study of T cell responses to AZD1222 COVID-19 vaccine. Assay used: immunoSEQ multiplex PCR; TCRdb lists only in-frame clones, some missing. This table holds 53,000 or so clones, around 86% found once. The sequenced sample was peripheral blood, obtained 28 days after the second AZD1222 dose. All receptors derive from an adult who received the AZD1222 COVID-19 vaccine.

The V gene is TRBV18, the J gene TRBJ2-1, with D possibly being TRBD2 (5 bases). The CDR3 is 17 amino acids. Per the germline V gene, CDR1 is KGHSH and CDR2 is LQKENI. The V gene lost 6 bases and the J gene lost 3 bases, with 21 bases spanning the gap. The CDR3 loop reads CASSSRGGLVNYNEQFF. Written as DNA, the CDR3 is TGTGCCAGCTCCTCCCGGGGTGGGCTCGTTAACTACAATGAGCAGTTCTTC. The entire variable domain, with the rest obtained from reference TRBV18 and TRBJ2-1, is as follows: NAGVMQNPRHLVRRRGQEARLRCSPMKGHSHVYWYRQLPEEGLKFMVYLQKENIIDESGMPKERFSAEFPKEGPSILRIQQVVRGDSAAYFCASSSRGGLVNYNEQFFGPGTRLTVL.

The rearrangement uses TRBV12-5 and TRBJ2-7, with D perhaps TRBD2 (5 bases). Germline V gene sequence: CDR1 LGHNT, CDR2 FRNRAP. The CDR3 loop spans 13 amino acids. V was trimmed by 2 bases and J by 5 bases, leaving 10 bases between them. The CDR3 DNA sequence: TGTGCTAGTGGTTTGAGCTGGCGGGACGAGCAGTACTTC. It yields the protein CASGLSWRDEQYF.

The rearrangement joins TRBV3-1 (or the pseudogene TRBV3-2) to TRBJ2-1; D is perhaps TRBD2 (5 bases). Germline values: CDR1 LGHDT, CDR2 YNNKEL (reference sequence). V was cut by 1 base and J by 7 bases, with 20 bases left in between. The CDR3 totals 17 residues. The CDR3 loop reads CASSQGFAGTRGNEQFF. Written as DNA, the CDR3 is TGTGCCAGCAGCCAAGGGTTTGCCGGCACCCGGGGAAATGAGCAGTTCTTC.

V gene TRBV7-6 combines with J gene TRBJ2-2; 7 bases agree with TRBD2. CDR3 length: 18 residues. Trimming at V came to 10 bases and at J to 1 base, leaving 18 bases not matched to a gene. Per germline, CDR1 SGHVS and CDR2 FNYEAQ. CDR3 bases: TGTGCCACCCGCTACCGGCTAGCGGATCTTAAGAACACCGGGGAGCTGTTTTTT. Translating it yields CATRYRLADLKNTGELFF.

The chain has TRBV14 and TRBJ1-5, with a tentative D call TRBD1 (5 bases). The germline gives CDR1 SGHDN, CDR2 FVKESK. Trimming cost V 1 base and J 7 bases, with 5 bases left between them. This CDR3 comprises 12 residues. The chain's CDR3 is CASSQGGQPQHF. The CDR3 region has the DNA TGTGCCAGCAGCCAAGGGGGGCAGCCCCAGCATTTT.

The chain carries TRBV28 and TRBJ1-5; D gene uncertain. CDR3 length: 12 amino acids. Trimming took off 6 bases at V and 6 bases at J, with 9 bases between the two ends. The germline CDR1 and CDR2 sequences are MDHEN and SYDVKM. CDR3 loop: CASSHSRQPQHF. In DNA form, the CDR3 reads TGTGCCAGCAGCCATTCCCGTCAGCCCCAGCATTTT.

The chain employs TRBV18 and TRBJ2-7, with 13 bases matching TRBD2. This CDR3 has 16 amino acids. V gave up 1 base and J gave up 2 bases; unmatched junction bases: 2. Germline V lookup: CDR1 KGHSH, CDR2 LQKENI. CDR3 coding DNA: TGTGCCAGCTCACCACTGGGGACTAGCGGGACCTACGAGCAGTACTTC. Amino acid sequence: CASSPLGTSGTYEQYF.

The CDR3 DNA is TGTGCCAGCACCCCGACTGCGGGCTCCTACAATGAGCAGTTCTTC. Translated, it gives CASTPTAGSYNEQFF. The chain joins TRBV11-2 to TRBJ2-1, with TRBD2 as a possible D gene (5 bases). The V and J ends lost 7 bases and 0 bases respectively, with 13 bases between them. This CDR3 is 15 amino acids long. Germline V gene data show CDR1 as SGHAT and CDR2 as FQNNGV.

The chain uses TRBV5-1 and TRBJ2-4, with D possibly matching TRBD2 (6 bases). The CDR3 extends over 16 amino acids. With 4 bases removed from V and 7 bases from J, the gap between germline ends came to 21 bases. Germline V gives CDR1 SGHRS, CDR2 YFSETQ. In DNA form, the CDR3 reads TGCGCCAGCAGCCGACTAGATCCGGGGGTCAGTAACATTCAGTACTTC. Residues: CASSRLDPGVSNIQYF.

This clone was detected only once. The V call is TRBV3-1 (or the pseudogene TRBV3-2), the J call TRBJ2-3; 8 nucleotides match TRBD2. The CDR3 runs to 16 residues. V shed 4 bases and J 5 bases; nucleotides not matched to a gene: 11. Germline V CDR1 and CDR2: LGHDT, YNNKEL (reference sequence). CDR3 sequence (DNA): TGTGCCAGCAGCCCGCCGGGACTAGGCAATGGAGATACGCAGTATTTT. It is translated as CASSPPGLGNGDTQYF.

The chain carries TRBV28 and TRBJ2-1; TRBD2 matches at 7 bases. This CDR3 has 16 residues. J was trimmed by 2 bases and V by 1 base; bases with no gene match: 5. Per the germline V gene, CDR1 is MDHEN and CDR2 is SYDVKM. The DNA for the CDR3 is TGTGCCAGCAGTTTATACGCGGGAGACGCCTACAATGAGCAGTTCTTC. This sequence encodes CASSLYAGDAYNEQFF. Based on the CDR3 plus reference TRBV28 and TRBJ2-1, the full variable domain is DVKVTQSSRYLVKRTGEKVFLECVQDMDHENMFWYRQDPGLGLRLIYFSYDVKMKEKGDIPEGYSVSREKKERFSLILESASTNQTSMYLCASSLYAGDAYNEQFFGPGTRLTVL.

The V call is TRBV5-1, the J call TRBJ2-5; 13 bases fit TRBD2. Per germline, CDR1 SGHRS and CDR2 YFSETQ. V lost 0 bases, J lost 5 bases, and 4 bases stayed unmatched. This CDR3 is 16 amino acids long. The CDR3 sequence: CASSLGLAGGSETQYF. CDR3 DNA: TGCGCCAGCAGCTTGGGACTAGCGGGAGGCTCGGAGACCCAGTACTTC.

A few counts support this clone. The chain joins TRBV14 to TRBJ2-1, with TRBD2 matching over 8 bases. CDR1 and CDR2 from the germline V gene are SGHDN and FVKESK. The CDR3 is 16 residues long. V was clipped by 4 bases and J by 6 bases; unmatched bases: 11. CDR3 nucleotide sequence: TGTGCCAGCAGCCGGGTGTGGGGACTAGGCGGCAATGAGCAGTTCTTC. This codes for CASSRVWGLGGNEQFF.

The V call is TRBV19, the J call TRBJ1-1; D is possibly TRBD1 (6 bases). CDR1 and CDR2 (germline): LNHDA, SQIVND (reference sequence). Trimming pared 3 bases from V and 5 bases from J, leaving 10 bases between. There are 13 residues in the CDR3. This CDR3 is CASSIIGGTEAFF. The CDR3 DNA reads TGTGCCAGTAGTATCATAGGGGGAACTGAAGCTTTCTTT. The full variable domain, in which reference TRBV19 and TRBJ1-1 provide the parts outside the CDR3, is DGGITQSPKYLFRKEGQNVTLSCEQNLNHDAMYWYRQDPGQGLRLIYYSQIVNDFQKGDIAEGYSVSREKKESFPLTVTSAQKNPTAFYLCASSIIGGTEAFFGQGTRLTVV.

This chain uses TRBV24-1 with TRBJ2-3; 11 bases line up with TRBD2. The CDR3 spans 17 residues. The V and J ends lost 3 bases and 1 base, in that order; junction bases with no gene match: 5. Looked up from germline, CDR1 is KGHDR and CDR2 is SFDVKD. CDR3 nucleotides: TGTGCCACCAGTGATGGGGGGACTAGCGGACGCACAGATACGCAGTATTTT. The encoded protein is CATSDGGTSGRTDTQYF.

The rearrangement links TRBV27 to TRBJ2-2; D is possibly TRBD2 (5 bases). V was pared by 3 bases and J by 7 bases, with 15 bases between. CDR1 and CDR2 from the germline V gene are MNHEY and SMNVEV (reference sequence). This CDR3 has 15 residues. The CDR3 spells CASSFSPAGDGELFF. The CDR3 DNA is TGTGCCAGCAGTTTCTCGCCGGCGGGCGACGGGGAGCTGTTTTTT.

A single count supports this clone. V gene TRBV7-9 combines with J gene TRBJ2-1; unclear D gene. Germline V gene lookup returns CDR1 SEHNR and CDR2 FQNEAQ (reference sequence). The V end was cut by 5 bases, the J end by 4 bases, with 9 bases between. The CDR3 has 13 amino acids. CDR3 DNA sequence: TGTGCCAGCAGCCTCCAAAATTACAATGAGCAGTTCTTC. It specifies CASSLQNYNEQFF.

The chain has TRBV25-1 and TRBJ1-2, with 9 bases fitting TRBD1. The germline V gene has CDR1 MGHDK and CDR2 SYGVNS. This CDR3 is 14 amino acids long. V lost 7 bases, J lost 6 bases, and 9 bases stayed unmatched. The CDR3 spells CASNDRDRDDGYTF. CDR3 DNA sequence: TGTGCCAGCAATGACCGGGACAGGGACGATGGCTACACCTTC.

This clone was recorded a few times. V is TRBV7-3 and J is TRBJ2-1; D might be TRBD1 (6 bases). V was shortened by 1 base and J by 4 bases, with 8 bases between the two germline ends. This CDR3 is 14 amino acids long. Germline loops: CDR1 SGHTA, CDR2 FQGTGA. CDR3 DNA sequence: TGTGCCAGCAGCTTAAGACAGGATTACAATGAGCAGTTCTTC. Encoded protein: CASSLRQDYNEQFF.

The chain employs TRBV29-1 and TRBJ1-5; 8 nucleotides line up with TRBD1. Trimming at V came to 6 bases and at J to 5 bases, leaving 6 bases not matched to a gene. In germline, CDR1 is SQVTM, CDR2 ANQGSEA. The CDR3 is made up of 13 amino acids. The CDR3 region is CSVRTGRDQPQHF. The CDR3 DNA reads as TGCAGCGTGAGGACAGGGAGGGATCAGCCCCAGCATTTT.

A remark on this clone: This same CDR3 is encoded by further DNA sequences in the sample. This sequence joins TRBV24-1 and TRBJ2-1; TRBD1 matches 7 bases. Germline V gene sequence: CDR1 KGHDR, CDR2 SFDVKD. This CDR3 is 15 amino acids long. Trimming removed 5 bases from V and 0 bases from J; junction bases left unmatched: 3. The CDR3, as DNA: TGTGCCACCAGTGTGGGACAGAGCTCCTACAATGAGCAGTTCTTC. Its translation: CATSVGQSSYNEQFF.

CDR3 nucleotide sequence: TGTGCCAGCAGCGTAGGAGGGCAGGGAGCTGGAAACACCATATATTTT. Amino acid sequence: CASSVGGQGAGNTIYF. V gene TRBV9 combines with J gene TRBJ1-3, with a weak D call TRBD1 (5 bases). The length of the CDR3 is 16 residues. Trimming removed 0 bases from V and 2 bases from J, with 12 bases in between. In germline, CDR1 is SGDLS, CDR2 YYNGEE.